A selection of T cell receptor beta chains follows, all from one sample in a study of blood T cell repertoires in COVID-19. The assay was immunoSEQ multiplex PCR, and TCRdb's table has in-frame clones only and misses some. This sample has more than 300,000 clones, with around 90% found just once. What was sequenced was peripheral blood. These receptor sequences come from a woman aged 40 to 55 with COVID-19, enrolled during active disease. Each CDR3 is given with its conserved first and last residue. D genes are given only for firm matches. A clone size is listed for some rows: how often the clone was seen (once, few, many), or a class if it is expanded.

v_gene	abundance	d_gene	j_gene	CDR3nt	CDR3aa
TRBV28	NA	NA	TRBJ1-5	TGTGCCAGCACCCTCTCAGGGTTTGGCAATCAGCCCCAGCATTTT	CASTLSGFGNQPQHF
TRBV12-3/TRBV12-4	NA	NA	TRBJ1-4	TGTGCCAGCAATCGGGGGGACCACGAAAAACTGTTTTTT	CASNRGDHEKLFF
TRBV7-2	once	TRBD1	TRBJ2-6	TGTGCCAGCAGCTTAGCCGCTTCGTCAGGGGGCGGTGGGGCCAACGTCCTGACTTTC	CASSLAASSGGGGANVLTF
TRBV9	NA	TRBD1	TRBJ1-2	TGTGCCAGCACCCGTGACAGGGTGGAGTATGGCTACACCTTC	CASTRDRVEYGYTF
TRBV5-4	NA	NA	TRBJ1-2	TGTGCCAGCAGACTTTCTGGTGAAGTTGGCTACACCTTC	CASRLSGEVGYTF
TRBV2	NA	NA	TRBJ2-5	TGTGCCAGCAGCGCAGGACTTGCCTGGGAGACCCAGTACTTC	CASSAGLAWETQYF
TRBV18	NA	NA	TRBJ1-3	TGTGCCAGCTCGAGCCAGGGAATCTCTGGAAACACCATATATTTT	CASSSQGISGNTIYF
TRBV28	NA	TRBD1	TRBJ2-7	TGTGCCAGCAGTTTTCCCCAGGGGGCCGCCTACGAGCAGTACTTC	CASSFPQGAAYEQYF
TRBV19	NA	TRBD2	TRBJ2-3	TGTGCCAGTAGTAGGAGGGCGGGGGGGCCGGATACGCAGTATTTT	CASSRRAGGPDTQYF
TRBV5-1	NA	NA	TRBJ2-1	TGCGCCAGCAGCTTGACACCCTACAATGAGCAGTTCTTC	CASSLTPYNEQFF
TRBV10-3	NA	TRBD2	TRBJ2-7	TGTGCCATCAGTGAGTTCCGGGGGGAACACGAGCAGTACTTC	CAISEFRGEHEQYF
TRBV10-3	NA	NA	TRBJ2-7	TGTGCCATCAGTGAAACAGGGAACGAGCAGTACTTC	CAISETGNEQYF
TRBV7-8	NA	TRBD1	TRBJ1-6	TGTGCCAGCAGCGCAGTGGTACAGGGGGTGCCTAATTCACCCCTCCACTTT	CASSAVVQGVPNSPLHF
TRBV19	NA	TRBD1	TRBJ2-1	TGTGCCACCTCCCTGTCGGGACAGGGCGATGAGCAGTTCTTC	CATSLSGQGDEQFF
TRBV30	once	NA	TRBJ2-7	TGTGCCCGGTCTGCCGGCGGGATCTTTGAGCAGTACTTC	CARSAGGIFEQYF
TRBV28	once	NA	TRBJ1-5	TGTGCCAGCAGTAAGGGCCGGGGGGGAAGCAATCAGCCCCAGCATTTT	CASSKGRGGSNQPQHF
TRBV5-6	NA	NA	TRBJ2-7	TGTGCCAGCAGCTTGGCCTCAGGGGTAGAGCAGTACTTC	CASSLASGVEQYF
TRBV25-1	NA	NA	TRBJ2-7	TGTGCCAGCAGTGCGAGGGCAACGGGCCGGCGTCAGTACTTC	CASSARATGRRQYF
TRBV2	NA	NA	TRBJ1-4	TGTGCCAGCCTGGGGGGGACAACTAATGAAAAACTGTTTTTT	CASLGGTTNEKLFF
TRBV7-8	once	NA	TRBJ1-4	TGTGCCAGCAGCTCCCACTTCCCGAGACAAAGGGACTCAGGCGAAAAACTGTTTTTT	CASSSHFPRQRDSGEKLFF
TRBV28	NA	TRBD1	TRBJ1-2	TGTGCCAGCAAATCGACAGGGGGCGTCGCAAGCGTTGGCTACACCTTC	CASKSTGGVASVGYTF
TRBV28	NA	TRBD1	TRBJ1-2	TGTGCCAGCAGCCCGACAGGGGGCGGTAACTATGGCTACACCTTC	CASSPTGGGNYGYTF
TRBV6-2/TRBV6-3	NA	TRBD2	TRBJ2-3	TGTGCCAGCAGTTACTCGTCGGGGTGGGGGACTAGCGGCGCAGATACGCAGTATTTT	CASSYSSGWGTSGADTQYF
TRBV3-1/TRBV3-2	NA	TRBD2	TRBJ2-1	TGTGCCAGCAGCCGACTAGCGGAAAACAATGAGCAGTTCTTC	CASSRLAENNEQFF
TRBV6-5	NA	TRBD2	TRBJ2-1	TGTGCCAGCAGTTCTTACCCGGGAGGGAACAATGAGCAGTTCTTC	CASSSYPGGNNEQFF
TRBV5-8	NA	NA	TRBJ2-5	TGTGCCAGCAGCTTGACAAGGCAGGGGCGACAAGAGACCCAGTACTTC	CASSLTRQGRQETQYF